This T cell receptor beta chain was observed in a study of control samples from healthy donors and cancer patients. Some clones are missing from TCRdb's copy, which holds only in-frame ones; the method was immunoSEQ multiplex PCR. The data show about 130,000 clones, with around 90% seen just once and less than 7% held by the top ten. The germline CDR1 and CDR2 sequences are MNHEY and SVGAGI. CDR3 size: 12 residues. The ends were cut back, 8 bases at V and 6 bases at J, with 12 bases in the middle. Sequencing was carried out using blood. The source of this sequence is a man aged 18 to 29 in good health. The V call is TRBV6-5, the J call TRBJ2-3; weak D call: TRBD1 (6 bases). CDR3 loop: CASARRGDTQYF. CDR3 sequence (DNA): TGTGCCAGCGCCCGCAGGGGCGATACGCAGTATTTT.